This entry lists 15 T cell receptor beta chains sequenced from one sample in a study of OX40 agonist ivuxolimab in advanced cancers. Some clones are missing from TCRdb's copy, which holds only in-frame ones; the method was immunoSEQ multiplex PCR. This sample has 80,000 or so clones, with under 90% found just once. This specimen was CD4+ or CD8+ T cells sorted from blood, taken in a trial of the OX40 agonist ivuxolimab. The receptors come from an adult with an advanced solid tumor such as melanoma, head and neck, liver or kidney cancer.

Turning to this clone: Other DNA sequences in this specimen translate into the identical CDR3. CDR3 nucleotides: TGTGCCAGCAGCTTGGGGGGGCGGAACACTGAAGCTTTCTTT. It specifies CASSLGGRNTEAFF. This rearrangement joins TRBV7-2 to TRBJ1-1; tentatively, D is TRBD1 (6 bases). The CDR3 extends over 14 amino acids. Germline V gene data show CDR1 as SGHTA and CDR2 as FQGNSA. Trimming pared 3 bases from V and 1 base from J, leaving 9 bases between.

This chain joins TRBV18 and TRBJ2-5; D gene unclear. V gave up 4 bases and J gave up 0 bases, with 3 bases separating them. Germline V CDR1 and CDR2: KGHSH, LQKENI. The CDR3 loop spans 12 amino acids. The CDR3 here is CASSQYQETQYF. CDR3 DNA sequence: TGTGCCAGCTCACAGTACCAAGAGACCCAGTACTTC.

The chain joins TRBV11-2 to TRBJ2-2; D may be TRBD1 (6 bases). Germline loops: CDR1 SGHAT, CDR2 FQNNGV. Between the trimmed V and J ends, which lost 5 bases and 1 base, there was a span of 11 bases. The CDR3 extends over 15 amino acids. The CDR3 sequence is CASSRGGWNTGELFF. The DNA of the CDR3 is TGTGCCAGCAGCCGAGGGGGATGGAACACCGGGGAGCTGTTTTTT.

This sequence joins TRBV11-1 and TRBJ2-3; no clear D gene. Germline V gives CDR1 SGHAT, CDR2 FQDESV (reference sequence). The germline V and J ends were trimmed by 1 base and 6 bases, with 8 bases remaining between them. This CDR3 has 13 amino acids. CDR3 in amino acids: CASSLESSDTQYF. The CDR3 DNA reads as TGTGCCAGCAGCTTAGAATCTTCGGATACGCAGTATTTT.

The genes are TRBV30 and TRBJ2-7; maybe TRBD2 (6 bases). In germline, CDR1 is GTSNPN, CDR2 SVGIG (reference sequence). The CDR3 length is 12 residues. Trimming shortened V by 7 bases and J by 2 bases, and 12 bases separated the two germline ends. CDR3 sequence reads: CASGGDPYEQYF. CDR3 sequence (DNA): TGTGCCTCCGGAGGGGATCCCTACGAGCAGTACTTC.

This chain links TRBV28 with TRBJ1-5; no definite D call. The CDR3 loop spans 12 amino acids. V dropped 0 bases and J dropped 13 bases, with 10 bases sitting between them. The V gene's germline CDR1 is MDHEN and CDR2 SYDVKM. In nucleotides, the CDR3 is TGTGCCAGCAGTTTATGGGCTGTTGGGCAGCATTTT. Protein: CASSLWAVGQHF.

The chain combines TRBV5-1 with TRBJ1-4; D unclear. Germline values: CDR1 SGHRS, CDR2 YFSETQ. V was pared by 0 bases and J by 3 bases, with 6 bases between. This CDR3 spans 14 amino acids. CDR3 in amino acids: CASSLAGANEKLFF. DNA of the CDR3: TGCGCCAGCAGCTTGGCAGGAGCTAATGAAAAACTGTTTTTT. The variable domain in full, with the rest retrieved from reference TRBV5-1 and TRBJ1-4, is KAGVTQTPRYLIKTRGQQVTLSCSPISGHRSVSWYQQTPGQGLQFLFEYFSETQRNKGNFPGRFSGRQFSNSRSEMNVSTLELGDSALYLCASSLAGANEKLFFGSGTQLSVL.

The sample holds one count of this clone. The chain couples TRBV4-3 to TRBJ1-5; the match to TRBD1 covers 10 bases. Germline CDR1 reads LGHNA; CDR2 reads YSLEER. V lost 1 base to trimming and J lost 5 bases; unmatched junction nucleotides: 11. CDR3 size: 18 residues. The CDR3 sequence: CASSQGGALTGGYQPQHF. CDR3 nucleotides: TGCGCCAGCAGCCAAGGAGGCGCATTGACAGGGGGCTATCAGCCCCAGCATTTT.

This chain links TRBV19 with TRBJ2-3; TRBD1 agrees at 7 bases. The CDR3 consists of 15 residues. Germline V CDR1 and CDR2: LNHDA, SQIVND (reference sequence). Trimming took 1 base from V and 5 from J; bases not matched to a gene: 6. The CDR3 DNA sequence: TGTGCCAGTAGTATAGGCGAAGGGGGCGGAGATACGCAGTATTTT. This gives the protein CASSIGEGGGDTQYF.

In its sample, this clone was seen once. This sample includes further DNA sequences coding for the same CDR3. The chain recombines TRBV5-4 with TRBJ2-5, with D hard to call. Looked up from germline, CDR1 is SGHNT and CDR2 is YYREEE (reference sequence). The CDR3 has 14 residues. Trimming stripped 0 bases from V and 0 bases from J, with 6 bases between. CDR3 residues: CASSLVADQETQYF. The CDR3 DNA follows: TGTGCCAGCAGCTTGGTGGCGGACCAAGAGACCCAGTACTTC.

The chain links TRBV19 to TRBJ2-1, with 10 bases identical to TRBD2. This CDR3 region has 15 residues. V was clipped by 6 bases and J by 5 bases; unmatched bases: 7. Germline V gene sequence: CDR1 LNHDA, CDR2 SQIVND (reference sequence). CDR3 protein: CASRKTSGDDNEQFF. In DNA, the CDR3 is TGTGCCAGTAGAAAAACTAGCGGGGATGACAATGAGCAGTTCTTC.

The CDR3 reads CASSPGAGELFF. CDR3 coding DNA: TGTGCCAGCAGCCCGGGGGCCGGGGAGCTGTTTTTT. The chain uses TRBV7-3 and TRBJ1-3; a weak D match, TRBD2 (6 bases). The end of the DNA fits TRBJ2-2 better, so the J call may be wrong. CDR1 and CDR2 from the germline V gene are SGHTA and FQGTGA. The CDR3 length is 12 residues.

This CDR3 is CASSLVDLETQYF. CDR3 DNA: TGTGCCAGCAGCTTAGTCGACTTAGAGACCCAGTACTTC. The chain is built from TRBV7-2 and TRBJ2-5; D call uncertain. V was trimmed by 1 base and J by 4 bases, leaving 7 bases between them. The CDR3 has 13 residues. Germline CDR1 and CDR2: SGHTA and FQGNSA.

The gene calls are TRBV20-1 and TRBJ1-2; no reliable D call. The V end lost 3 bases, the J end lost 4 bases, and 6 bases lay between the germline ends. CDR1 and CDR2 (germline): DFQATT, SNEGSKA (reference sequence). This CDR3 is built from 11 residues. The DNA for the CDR3 is TGCAGTGCTAGTGTGAGCTATGGCTACACCTTC. Protein sequence: CSASVSYGYTF.

This clone was seen more than once but under ten times. The chain employs TRBV4-2 and TRBJ2-1, with 11 bases matching TRBD2. V lost 3 bases to trimming and J lost 6 bases; unmatched junction nucleotides: 7. The CDR3 is 16 residues long. CDR1 is LGHNA and CDR2 is YNFKEQ in the germline V gene. The CDR3: CASSHALAGGSNEQFF. CDR3 nucleotides: TGTGCCAGCAGCCATGCCCTAGCGGGGGGCTCCAATGAGCAGTTCTTC.